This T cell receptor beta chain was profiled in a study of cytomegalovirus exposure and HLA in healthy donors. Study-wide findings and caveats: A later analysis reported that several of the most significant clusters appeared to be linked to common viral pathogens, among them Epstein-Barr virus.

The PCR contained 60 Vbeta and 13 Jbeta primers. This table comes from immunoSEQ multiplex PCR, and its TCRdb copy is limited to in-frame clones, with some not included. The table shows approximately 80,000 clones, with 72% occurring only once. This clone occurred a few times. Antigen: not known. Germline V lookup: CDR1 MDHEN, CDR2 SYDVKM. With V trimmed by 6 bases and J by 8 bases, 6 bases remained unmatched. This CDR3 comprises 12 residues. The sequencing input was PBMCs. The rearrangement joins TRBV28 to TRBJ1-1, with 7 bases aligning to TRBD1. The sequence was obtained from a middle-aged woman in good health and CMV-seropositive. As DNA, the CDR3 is TGTGCCAGCAGGCTCCGGGACAGAGAAGCTTTCTTT. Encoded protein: CASRLRDREAFF.